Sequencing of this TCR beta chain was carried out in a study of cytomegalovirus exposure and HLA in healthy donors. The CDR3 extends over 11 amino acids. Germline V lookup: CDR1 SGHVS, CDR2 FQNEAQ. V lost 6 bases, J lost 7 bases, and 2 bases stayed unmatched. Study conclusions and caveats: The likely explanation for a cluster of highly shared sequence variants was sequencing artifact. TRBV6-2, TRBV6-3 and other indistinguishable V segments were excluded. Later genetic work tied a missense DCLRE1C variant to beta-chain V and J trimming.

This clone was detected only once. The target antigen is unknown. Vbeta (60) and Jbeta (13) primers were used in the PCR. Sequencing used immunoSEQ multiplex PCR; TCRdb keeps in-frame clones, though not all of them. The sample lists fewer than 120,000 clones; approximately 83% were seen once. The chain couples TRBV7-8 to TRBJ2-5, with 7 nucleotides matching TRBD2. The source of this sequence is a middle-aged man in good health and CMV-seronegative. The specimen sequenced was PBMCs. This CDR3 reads CASSPGGTQYF. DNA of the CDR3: TGTGCCAGCAGTCCGGGGGGGACCCAGTACTTC.